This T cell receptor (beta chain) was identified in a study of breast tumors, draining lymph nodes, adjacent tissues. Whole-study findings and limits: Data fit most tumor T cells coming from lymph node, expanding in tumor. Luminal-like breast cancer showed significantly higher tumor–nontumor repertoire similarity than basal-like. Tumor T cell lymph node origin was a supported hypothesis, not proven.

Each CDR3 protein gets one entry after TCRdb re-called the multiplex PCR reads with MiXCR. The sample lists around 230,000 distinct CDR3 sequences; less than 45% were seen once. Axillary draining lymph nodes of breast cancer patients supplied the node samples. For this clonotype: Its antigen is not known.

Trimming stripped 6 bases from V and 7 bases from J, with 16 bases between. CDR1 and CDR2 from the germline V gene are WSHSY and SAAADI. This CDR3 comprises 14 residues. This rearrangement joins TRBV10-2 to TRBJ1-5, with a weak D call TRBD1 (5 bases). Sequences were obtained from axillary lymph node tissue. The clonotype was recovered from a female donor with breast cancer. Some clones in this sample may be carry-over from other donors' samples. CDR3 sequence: CASRSNQGGQPQHF. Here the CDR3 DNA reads TGCGCCAGCAGGAGTAATCAGGGAGGCCAGCCCCAGCATTTT.